This T cell receptor (beta chain) was identified during a study of response to subunit inactivated influenza vaccine. Findings and limits, study-wide: Authors suggested each seasonal flu vaccination may recruit only limited numbers of new T cells.

A single record per CDR3 protein comes from TCRdb applying MiXCR to the RT-PCR reads. Altogether roughly 170,000 distinct CDR3 sequences are present, about 9% being singletons, with the ten largest covering approximately 10%. Looked up from germline, CDR1 is MNHEY and CDR2 is SVGEGT. V was pared by 6 bases and J by 9 bases, with 14 bases of the junction left unmatched. The CDR3 runs 15 residues. About this clonotype: The antigen is unknown.

This receptor was taken from a man aged 50 to 59 who received an inactivated influenza vaccine. Material: non-naive T cells sorted from PBMCs, obtained on the day of vaccination. The V call is TRBV6-2 or TRBV6-3, the J call TRBJ1-5; 7 positions agree with TRBD1. The CDR3 protein is CASRRQGSTIRPQHF. DNA of the CDR3: TGTGCCAGCAGACGACAGGGTTCGACTATACGGCCCCAGCATTTT.